This entry is about one TCR beta chain. Its specificity is not known. The data originate from a study of Ad26.COV2.S vaccination and SARS-CoV-2 variants. The treatment was: over 15 received Ad26.COV2.S at low or high dose, single or two shots; 5 received placebo; per-sample allocation not given. At day 63 after the first vaccine or placebo injection, samples were drawn. Wuhan-strain SARS-CoV-2 spike was expressed by the Ad26 vector that made up the vaccine. Overall study findings and caveats: Vaccine and placebo recipients had comparable breadth of non-spike TCRs.

Sequencing was performed with immunoSEQ multiplex PCR; in TCRdb, only in-frame clones are kept and a portion is missing. The top ten clones hold around 2% of a sample with more than 300,000 clones, roughly 84% of them seen once. The receptor was isolated from a person aged 18 to 65 who received the Ad26.COV2.S COVID-19 vaccine or a placebo. The source was peripheral blood, collected in a trial of Ad26.COV2.S vaccine versus placebo.

Here the CDR3 reads CASSLIVGGSYEQYF. CDR3 DNA sequence: TGTGCCAGCAGCTTAATAGTAGGGGGCTCCTACGAGCAGTACTTC. The V call is TRBV7-2, the J call TRBJ2-7; D possibly corresponds to TRBD1 (6 bases). Germline V lookup: CDR1 SGHTA, CDR2 FQGNSA. Trimming stripped 2 bases from V and 0 bases from J, with 11 bases between. The CDR3 loop spans 15 amino acids. The variable domain in full, completed from reference TRBV7-2 and TRBJ2-7, reads GAGVSQSPSNKVTEKGKDVELRCDPISGHTALYWYRQSLGQGLEFLIYFQGNSAPDKSGLPSDRFSAERTGGSVSTLTIQRTQQEDSAVYLCASSLIVGGSYEQYFGPGTRLTVT.